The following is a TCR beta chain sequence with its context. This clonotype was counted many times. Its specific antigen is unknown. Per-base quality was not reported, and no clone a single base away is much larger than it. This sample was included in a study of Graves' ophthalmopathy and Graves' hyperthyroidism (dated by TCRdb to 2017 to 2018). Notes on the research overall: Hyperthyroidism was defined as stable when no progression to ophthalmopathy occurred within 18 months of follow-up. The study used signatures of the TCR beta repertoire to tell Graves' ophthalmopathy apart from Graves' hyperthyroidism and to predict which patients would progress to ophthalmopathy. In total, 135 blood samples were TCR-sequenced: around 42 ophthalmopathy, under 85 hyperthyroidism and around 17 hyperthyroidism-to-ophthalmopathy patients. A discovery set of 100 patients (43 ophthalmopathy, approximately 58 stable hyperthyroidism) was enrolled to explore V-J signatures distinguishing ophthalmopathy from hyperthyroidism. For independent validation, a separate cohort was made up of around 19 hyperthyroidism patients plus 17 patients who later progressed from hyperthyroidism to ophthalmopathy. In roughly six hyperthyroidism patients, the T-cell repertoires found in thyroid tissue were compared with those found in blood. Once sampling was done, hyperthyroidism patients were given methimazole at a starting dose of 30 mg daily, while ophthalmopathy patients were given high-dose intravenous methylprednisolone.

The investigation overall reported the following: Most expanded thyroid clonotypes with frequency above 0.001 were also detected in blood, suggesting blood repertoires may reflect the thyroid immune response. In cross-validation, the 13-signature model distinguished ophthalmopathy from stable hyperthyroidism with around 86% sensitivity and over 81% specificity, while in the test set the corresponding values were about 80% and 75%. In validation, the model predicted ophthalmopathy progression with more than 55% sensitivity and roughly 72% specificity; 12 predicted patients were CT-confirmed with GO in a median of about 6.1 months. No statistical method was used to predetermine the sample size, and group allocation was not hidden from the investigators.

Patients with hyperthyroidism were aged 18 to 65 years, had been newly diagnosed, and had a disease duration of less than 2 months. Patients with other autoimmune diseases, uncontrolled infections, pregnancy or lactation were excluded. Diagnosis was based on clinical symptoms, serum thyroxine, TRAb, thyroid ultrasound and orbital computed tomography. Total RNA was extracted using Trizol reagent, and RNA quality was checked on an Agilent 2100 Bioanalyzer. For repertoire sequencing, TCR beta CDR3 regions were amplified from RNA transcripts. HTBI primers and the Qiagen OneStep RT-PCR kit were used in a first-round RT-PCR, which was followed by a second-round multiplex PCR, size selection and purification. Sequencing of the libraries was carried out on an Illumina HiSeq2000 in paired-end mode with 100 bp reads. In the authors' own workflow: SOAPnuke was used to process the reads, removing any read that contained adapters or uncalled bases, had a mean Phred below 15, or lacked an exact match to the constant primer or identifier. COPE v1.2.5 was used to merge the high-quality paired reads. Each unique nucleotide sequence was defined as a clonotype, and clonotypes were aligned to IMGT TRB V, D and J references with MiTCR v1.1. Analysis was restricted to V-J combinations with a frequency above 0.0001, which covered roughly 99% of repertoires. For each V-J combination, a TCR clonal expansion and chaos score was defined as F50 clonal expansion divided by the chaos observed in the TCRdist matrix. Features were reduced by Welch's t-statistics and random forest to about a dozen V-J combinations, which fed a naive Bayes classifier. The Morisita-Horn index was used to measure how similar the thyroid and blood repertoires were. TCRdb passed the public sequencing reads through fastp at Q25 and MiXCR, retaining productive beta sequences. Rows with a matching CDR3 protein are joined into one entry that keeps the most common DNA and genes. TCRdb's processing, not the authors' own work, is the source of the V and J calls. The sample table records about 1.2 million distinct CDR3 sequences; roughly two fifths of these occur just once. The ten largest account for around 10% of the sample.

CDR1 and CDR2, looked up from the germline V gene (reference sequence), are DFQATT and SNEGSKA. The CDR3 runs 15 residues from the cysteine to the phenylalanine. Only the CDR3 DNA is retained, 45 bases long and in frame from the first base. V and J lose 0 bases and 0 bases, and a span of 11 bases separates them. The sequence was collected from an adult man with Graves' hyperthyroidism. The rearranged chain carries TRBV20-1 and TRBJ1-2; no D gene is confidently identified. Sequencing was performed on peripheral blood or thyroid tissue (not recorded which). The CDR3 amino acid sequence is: CSARDVQAPNYGYTF. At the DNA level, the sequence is TGCAGTGCTAGAGATGTTCAGGCACCTAACTATGGCTACACCTTC.